The clone carrying this T cell receptor (beta chain) was counted at least ten times. What it recognizes is unknown. Trimming cost V 4 bases and J 3 bases; bases outside gene matches: 21. The CDR3 spans 19 residues. The germline CDR1 and CDR2 sequences are MNHEY and SVGEGT. The data were taken from a study of response to subunit inactivated influenza vaccine. Whole-study results and caveats: That few new T cells are recruited by each seasonal influenza vaccination was the authors' suggestion.

TCRdb re-analysed the RT-PCR reads in MiXCR, keeping a single row per CDR3 protein. This sample has 400,000 to 650,000 distinct CDR3 sequences, with more than 7% found just once. The sequences come from PBMCs from blood, collected around 25 months after vaccination. The chain carries TRBV6-2 or TRBV6-3 and TRBJ2-7; TRBD1 matches 7 bases. The sequence was collected from a man aged 45 to 75 who received an inactivated influenza vaccine. CDR3 in DNA: TGTGCCAGCAGTTCCGCTTACCCCTCCAACAGGGGTTTTGGCTACGAGCAGTACTTC. It encodes CASSSAYPSNRGFGYEQYF.